The 9 T cell receptor beta chains presented below share a single source sample, sequenced in a study of blood T cell repertoires in COVID-19 (dated by TCRdb to 2019 to 2021). Libraries came from the immunoSEQ multiplex PCR assay. The source is immuneACCESS, and TCRdb retained only in-frame sequences with V and J called. Part of the clones is not carried over; for the studies checked, unresolved V genes explain less than half of this, and the remainder is unexplained. The sample table contains about 200,000 clones; only one count was recorded for approximately 85% of them. The ten largest clones take up around 2.5% of the sample. The sequenced sample was peripheral blood. These receptors were collected from a woman aged 70 to 79 with COVID-19, enrolled during active disease.

This chain links TRBV5-1 with TRBJ1-1; no firm D call. The CDR3 runs to 14 residues. Germline-derived CDR1 and CDR2 are SGHRS and YFSETQ. Trimming took off 0 bases at V and 0 bases at J, with 6 bases between the two ends. As DNA, the CDR3 is TGCGCCAGCAGCTTGGCCGGGATGAACACTGAAGCTTTCTTT. This gives the protein CASSLAGMNTEAFF.

This clone was observed a few times. The chain is built from TRBV29-1 and TRBJ2-3; D may be TRBD2 (6 bases). This CDR3 is 12 amino acids long. Germline loops: CDR1 SQVTM, CDR2 ANQGSEA. Trimming stripped 4 bases from V and 4 bases from J, with 9 bases between. The CDR3 DNA reads TGCAGCGTTGGATCGGGGGCAGATACGCAGTATTTT. Protein sequence: CSVGSGADTQYF.

V usage is TRBV5-8 and J usage is TRBJ1-6, with TRBD1 matching 10 bases. V shed 3 bases, J shed 7 bases, and the junction held 10 bases outside the gene matches. The germline V gene has CDR1 SGHTS and CDR2 YDEGEE. This CDR3 is built from 17 residues. CDR3 sequence: CASSWGTGEMANSPLHF. The CDR3 coding sequence is TGTGCCAGCAGCTGGGGGACAGGGGAAATGGCGAATTCACCCCTCCACTTT. Drawing the rest from reference TRBV5-8 and TRBJ1-6, the complete variable domain is EAGVTQSPTHLIKTRGQQATLRCSPISGHTSVYWYQQALGLGLQFLLWYDEGEERNRGNFPPRFSGRQFPNYSSELNVNALELEDSALYLCASSWGTGEMANSPLHFGNGTRLTVT.

The chain joins TRBV7-3 to TRBJ2-1; 12 bases are shared with TRBD2. The germline V gene has CDR1 SGHTA and CDR2 FQGTGA. With 4 bases clipped from V and 9 bases from J, the junction kept 4 bases outside the gene matches. This CDR3 is built from 14 residues. In nucleotides, the CDR3 is TGTGCCAGCAGCTCTAGCGGGAGGGGCAGTGAGCAGTTCTTC. Translating gives CASSSSGRGSEQFF.

The V gene is TRBV7-9, the J gene TRBJ1-2; the D is unclear. The CDR3 is 14 amino acids. Germline loops: CDR1 SEHNR, CDR2 FQNEAQ (reference sequence). V was trimmed by 0 bases and J by 2 bases, leaving 7 bases between them. CDR3 sequence: CASSLAVANYGYTF. CDR3 DNA: TGTGCCAGCAGCTTAGCGGTAGCAAACTATGGCTACACCTTC.

The chain has TRBV7-9 and TRBJ1-5; 8 positions agree with TRBD1. J was trimmed by 5 bases and V by 4 bases; bases with no gene match: 10. Germline V lookup: CDR1 SEHNR, CDR2 FQNEAQ (reference sequence). The length of the CDR3 is 16 residues. CDR3 DNA sequence: TGTGCCAGCAGCTCCGCGAGGACAGGGTCTGATCAGCCCCAGCATTTT. Translation gives CASSSARTGSDQPQHF.

This clone occurred a few times. The chain carries TRBV5-1 and TRBJ1-6; D unclear. The ends were cut back, 7 bases at V and 7 bases at J, with 21 bases in the middle. The CDR3 consists of 16 residues. Germline V gene lookup returns CDR1 SGHRS and CDR2 YFSETQ. CDR3 nucleotide sequence: TGCGCCAGCCAACAGAGCTCGACCCGTCCCAATTCACCCCTCCACTTT. Its translation is CASQQSSTRPNSPLHF. The full variable domain, its missing parts supplied by reference TRBV5-1 and TRBJ1-6, is KAGVTQTPRYLIKTRGQQVTLSCSPISGHRSVSWYQQTPGQGLQFLFEYFSETQRNKGNFPGRFSGRQFSNSRSEMNVSTLELGDSALYLCASQQSSTRPNSPLHFGNGTRLTVT.

The V gene is TRBV9, the J gene TRBJ2-2; 7 positions match TRBD1. The CDR3 spans 13 residues. The trim removed 4 bases at V and 6 bases at J, leaving 3 bases unmatched. The germline CDR1 and CDR2 sequences are SGDLS and YYNGEE. CDR3 in amino acids: CASSPQGAGELFF. CDR3 nucleotides: TGTGCCAGCAGCCCGCAGGGGGCCGGGGAGCTGTTTTTT.

CDR3 sequence reads: CASSGRGAANSPLHF. Written as DNA, the CDR3 is TGTGCCAGCAGCGGCCGGGGGGCAGCCAATTCACCCCTCCACTTT. The chain uses TRBV7-2 and TRBJ1-6; a weak D match, TRBD1 (6 bases). Germline V gene data show CDR1 as SGHTA and CDR2 as FQGNSA. This CDR3 region has 15 residues. V was pared by 5 bases and J by 7 bases, with 15 bases between.